This T cell receptor beta chain was recorded in a study of CD8 T cells in Susac syndrome. From blood CD8+ and CD4+ T cells, TCR beta sequences were generated. Relapsing-remitting disease, either stable or active, was present in the treatment-naive patients who were the multiple sclerosis controls. The CDR3 is 17 amino acids. V was trimmed by 3 bases and J by 0 bases, leaving 17 bases between them. Germline-derived CDR1 and CDR2 are GTSNPN and SVGIG (reference sequence). This clonotype was detected only once. With random hexamers, reverse transcription was performed on about 0.45 to 1 ug of RNA. The authors amplified TCR beta CDR3 across 54 Vbeta and 13 Jbeta using immunoSEQ multiplex PCR. A single record per CDR3 protein comes from TCRdb applying MiXCR to the immunoSEQ multiplex PCR reads. The table lists approximately 140,000 distinct CDR3 sequences, roughly 80% of them singletons.

Sequencing was done on a sample of CD8+ T cells from PBMCs. This chain links TRBV30 with TRBJ1-4; D call uncertain. The sequence derives from a human donor with multiple sclerosis. Written as DNA, the CDR3 is TGTGCCTGGAGCGACGAGGCTACGATTGCAACTAATGAAAAACTGTTTTTT. Translated: CAWSDEATIATNEKLFF.